Listed below are T cell receptor beta chains from one sample, sequenced in a study of lymphopenia after photon versus proton radiotherapy. Clones were sequenced by immunoSEQ multiplex PCR, and TCRdb holds only the in-frame ones, with some missing. This sample has 45,000 to 65,000 clones, with roughly 90% found just once. Specimen: peripheral blood, collected from a patient treated with photon-based radiotherapy. The receptors come from a woman aged 40 to 50 with cholangiocarcinoma. Each CDR3 is given with its conserved first and last residue. A D gene is named only where the DNA matches it firmly. Clone size is not always given. Where it is, it says once, few, many or a class for expanded clones.

v_gene,d_gene,j_gene,abundance,CDR3nt,CDR3aa
TRBV4-1,TRBD1,TRBJ1-2,.,TGCGCCAGCAGCCAAGATCCTACAGGGGTCTATGGCTACACCTTC,CASSQDPTGVYGYTF
TRBV19,.,TRBJ2-3,.,TGTGCCAGTAGGCAGGGACGTGGAGCAGATACGCAGTATTTT,CASRQGRGADTQYF
TRBV7-8,.,TRBJ1-2,few,TGTGCCAGCAGCCCCCCAGGGGACCACTATGGCTACACCTTC,CASSPPGDHYGYTF
TRBV30,.,TRBJ1-5,once,TGTGCCTGGAGTATAGGTAATCAGCCCCAGCATTTT,CAWSIGNQPQHF
TRBV6-4,.,TRBJ1-3,.,TGTGCCAGCAGTCCCTGTCTTAGGCATTCTGGAAACACCATATATTTT,CASSPCLRHSGNTIYF
TRBV4-1,TRBD2,TRBJ2-1,.,TGCGCCAGCAGCCACCCTACTCTAGCGGAGCGGAATGAGCAGTTCTTC,CASSHPTLAERNEQFF
TRBV6-6,.,TRBJ1-4,.,TGTGCCAGCACCAAGACGGGACAAAATGAAAAACTGTTTTTT,CASTKTGQNEKLFF
TRBV30,.,TRBJ2-3,.,TGTGCCTGGAGTACTAACCGGCAGGCCACAGATACGCAGTATTTT,CAWSTNRQATDTQYF
TRBV7-3,.,TRBJ2-7,once,TGTGCCAGCAGCTTACAGGGAGGTTCCTACGAGCAGTACTTC,CASSLQGGSYEQYF
TRBV7-9,.,TRBJ2-3,.,TGTGCCAGCAGCGGAGGGGACGCAGATACGCAGTATTTT,CASSGGDADTQYF
TRBV28,.,TRBJ1-1,.,TGTGCCAGCAGTTCAGCCGGGACCGGGGAGGTCTTT,CASSSAGTGEVF
TRBV28,.,TRBJ1-2,.,TGTGCCAGCAGTTTATTAGGTGGCTACACCTTC,CASSLLGGYTF
TRBV2,TRBD1,TRBJ1-3,.,TGTGCCAGCAGTGGGCAGGGGGCGGACACCATATATTTT,CASSGQGADTIYF
TRBV19,TRBD1,TRBJ1-5,.,TGTGCCAGTAGTACCAGGGGGGGGGATCAGCCCCAGCATTTT,CASSTRGGDQPQHF
TRBV27,.,TRBJ2-5,once,TGTGCCAGCAGTCCAACGGGACTGCGCCAAGAGACCCAGTACTTC,CASSPTGLRQETQYF
TRBV30,.,TRBJ1-3,once,TGTGCCTGGGACATAATCTCTGGAAACACCATATATTTT,CAWDIISGNTIYF